The T cell receptor (beta chain) under discussion was sequenced for a study of blood T cell repertoires in COVID-19. TCRdb's copy holds only in-frame clones and misses some; the assay was immunoSEQ multiplex PCR. Of over 250,000 clones listed, around nine tenths are singletons. The length of the CDR3 is 13 residues. V lost 8 bases to trimming and J lost 4 bases, with 12 bases between them. The chain uses TRBV12-3 or TRBV12-4 and TRBJ1-5; a weak D match, TRBD1 (6 bases). The material sequenced was PBMCs or T cells enriched from blood (not recorded which). This clonotype originated in a man in his sixties who had recovered from COVID-19. CDR3 sequence reads: CASSRGWNQPQHF. The DNA of the CDR3 is TGTGCCAGCTCCAGGGGTTGGAATCAGCCCCAGCATTTT.